The 2 T cell receptor beta chains below all came from one sample that was sequenced in a study of T cells after yellow fever vaccination. Each CDR3 protein gets one entry after TCRdb re-called the 5' RACE reads with MiXCR. The sample gives 300,000 to 350,000 distinct CDR3 sequences, 8% to 9.5% of which show up once; 17% is in the top ten. The sample was PBMCs, taken about 49 days after the first yellow fever vaccination. Receptor source: a young man who received the YFV17D yellow fever vaccine.

A few counts support this clonotype. The rearrangement joins TRBV2 to TRBJ2-1, with 7 nucleotides matching TRBD1. The CDR3 loop spans 12 amino acids. V lost 5 bases and J lost 10; bases outside the gene matches: 5. Germline-derived CDR1 and CDR2 are SNHLY and FYNNEI. The CDR3 nucleotides are TGTGCCAGCAGTACCACAGGGGAGGAGCAGTTCTTC. Residues: CASSTTGEEQFF.

This clonotype was detected only a few times. This sequence joins TRBV20-1 and TRBJ2-5, with D unclear. There are 14 residues in the CDR3. V was pared by 6 bases and J by 4 bases, with 18 bases between. Germline assignment: CDR1 DFQATT and CDR2 SNEGSKA (reference sequence). CDR3 protein: CSARHDSSGETQYF. The CDR3 coding sequence is TGCAGTGCGAGGCATGACTCGTCCGGAGAGACCCAGTACTTC.